This T cell receptor (beta chain) was profiled in a study of sequential checkpoint blockade in melanoma. Background on the study: Both treatment sequences were followed by maintenance nivolumab.

The CDR3 is 14 residues long. With 0 bases removed from V and 0 bases from J, the gap between germline ends came to 6 bases. The germline CDR1 and CDR2 sequences are SEHNR and FQNEAQ (reference sequence). Treatment of the sample: randomized to nivolumab then ipilimumab (arm A) or the reverse (arm B). DNA-damaging chemotherapy had not been given to any patient beforehand. The repertoire was sequenced with immunoSEQ multiplex PCR; TCRdb's copy has only in-frame clones and lacks some. The sample lists about 18,000 clones; 70% to 75% were seen once. The chain recombines TRBV7-9 with TRBJ2-7; TRBD1 might be the D (5 bases). This sample comprised CD8+ T cells sorted from blood (inferred from file names), obtained from a patient given nivolumab and ipilimumab in sequence. The TCR was taken from a human donor with melanoma. The CDR3 nucleotides read TGTGCCAGCAGCTTAGCGGACACCTCCTACGAGCAGTACTTC. Protein product: CASSLADTSYEQYF.